This is a list of T cell receptor beta chains from one sample in a study of shared clonotypes between healthy human individuals. Method: immunoSEQ multiplex PCR; TCRdb's copy keeps in-frame clones and lacks some. In the table there are a few hundred thousand clones, 74% of which are singletons. Sequenced: memory CD4+ T cells sorted from blood. The receptors stem from a man aged 25-45 years in good health. The CDR3 runs from the conserved cysteine through the conserved F or W. The D gene is left open where the match is weak. Where a row states a size, it is once, few, many or the class of an expanded clone; other rows omit it.

abundance | j_gene | d_gene | v_gene | CDR3nt | CDR3aa
few | TRBJ1-2 | NA | TRBV28 | TGTGCCAGCAGTTTAGGCGGGGGGAACTATGGCTACACCTTC | CASSLGGGNYGYTF
NA | TRBJ2-2 | NA | TRBV30 | TGTGCCTGGAGACCCGTCCTAACCGGGGAGCTGTTTTTT | CAWRPVLTGELFF
NA | TRBJ2-3 | NA | TRBV29-1 | TGCAGCGTTCAGGGCTTCACAGATACGCAGTATTTT | CSVQGFTDTQYF
many | TRBJ1-5 | NA | TRBV7-9 | TGTGCCAGCAGCATGAGTGGCAATCAGCCCCAGCATTTT | CASSMSGNQPQHF
once | TRBJ1-2 | TRBD1 | TRBV7-8 | TGTGCCAGCAGCCCCCTAGGTTGGGACAGTGGCTACACCTTC | CASSPLGWDSGYTF
many | TRBJ1-5 | NA | TRBV2 | TGTGCCAGCAGTGAAGAAGGGTCTGGCAATCAGCCCCAGCATTTT | CASSEEGSGNQPQHF
NA | TRBJ2-3 | NA | TRBV5-4 | TGTGCCAGCAGCTTGAAGGTCCAGGGTGCAGATACGCAGTATTTT | CASSLKVQGADTQYF
NA | TRBJ1-2 | TRBD1 | TRBV29-1 | TGCAGCTCAACCTGGATGGGGACAGGGAAGAACACCTTC | CSSTWMGTGKNTF
NA | TRBJ1-2 | NA | TRBV4-1 | TGCGCCAGCAGCCAGAACTCCGAGACAGATTATGGCTACACCTTC | CASSQNSETDYGYTF
NA | TRBJ1-1 | NA | TRBV14 | TGTGCCAGCAGCGTGGGACAGAACACTGAAGCTTTCTTT | CASSVGQNTEAFF
NA | TRBJ2-1 | NA | TRBV6-1 | TGTGCCAGCAGTCCGGCTGAGCAGTTCTTC | CASSPAEQFF